What follows are 30 T cell receptor beta chains derived from one specimen sequenced in a study of cytomegalovirus exposure and HLA in healthy donors. With 60 Vbeta and 13 Jbeta primers, the PCR was carried out. Profiled with immunoSEQ multiplex PCR; TCRdb holds only in-frame clones, not every one. The table has over 85,000 clones, around 79% seen once. The sample consisted of PBMCs. The receptors shown here come from a woman under 40 in good health and CMV-seronegative.

The J gene is TRBJ1-1, the V gene TRBV28; D is perhaps TRBD1 (6 bases). V was clipped by 5 bases and J by 11 bases, with 15 bases between them. The CDR3 runs 12 residues. The germline V gene has CDR1 MDHEN and CDR2 SYDVKM. CDR3 sequence: CASSTTGNSAFF. Written as DNA, the CDR3 is TGTGCCAGCAGTACAACAGGGAATTCGGCTTTCTTT.

The chain joins TRBV30 to TRBJ1-1; D is possibly TRBD1 (6 bases). This CDR3 region has 10 residues. The V gene lost 7 bases and the J gene lost 11 bases, with 14 bases spanning the gap. Germline V gives CDR1 GTSNPN, CDR2 SVGIG (reference sequence). The CDR3 protein is CAFGGLGAFF. CDR3 DNA: TGTGCCTTCGGGGGGCTGGGTGCTTTCTTT.

The V call is TRBV5-4, the J call TRBJ1-2; a weak D match, TRBD1 (5 bases). The V and J ends lost 3 bases and 2 bases respectively, with 17 bases between them. In germline, CDR1 is SGHNT, CDR2 YYREEE (reference sequence). The CDR3 loop spans 16 amino acids. In DNA form, the CDR3 reads TGTGCCAGCAGCTGGGATATGGGGGGAAGGAACTATGGCTACACCTTC. It codes for CASSWDMGGRNYGYTF.

This chain's CDR3 is CASSLDGPLAYEQYF. Here the CDR3 DNA reads TGTGCCAGCAGCTTAGACGGTCCCCTTGCCTACGAGCAGTACTTC. The gene calls are TRBV13 and TRBJ2-5, with D uncertain. Near its end, the DNA agrees better with TRBJ2-7, so the J call may be wrong. This CDR3 has 15 residues. The germline CDR1 and CDR2 sequences are PRHDT and FYEKMQ (reference sequence).

The J gene is TRBJ2-5, the V gene TRBV2; TRBD2 matches 9 bases. J gave up 4 bases and V 0 bases, and 15 bases lay outside the gene matches. The CDR3 runs to 19 residues. The V gene's germline CDR1 is SNHLY and CDR2 FYNNEI. CDR3 nucleotides: TGTGCCAGCAGTGAAGCTGGATTATCTGGGCTAGCGGGAATAGAGACCCAGTACTTC. It is translated as CASSEAGLSGLAGIETQYF.

The V and J genes are TRBV28 and TRBJ2-1; the D is unclear. The germline V gene encodes CDR1 MDHEN and CDR2 SYDVKM. Trimming removed 5 bases from V and 8 bases from J, with 10 bases in between. The CDR3 contains 12 residues. CDR3 bases: TGTGCCAGCAGTCATCCCCCGGATGAGCAGTTCTTC. The encoded protein is CASSHPPDEQFF.

The chain combines TRBV30 with TRBJ1-6, with D unclear. With 2 bases removed from V and 0 bases from J, the gap between germline ends came to 8 bases. Germline V gene lookup returns CDR1 GTSNPN and CDR2 SVGIG (reference sequence). This CDR3 region has 15 residues. The CDR3 DNA reads TGTGCCTGGAGTATTTCTAACTCCTATAATTCACCCCTCCACTTT. Amino acid sequence: CAWSISNSYNSPLHF.

The rearrangement uses TRBV5-1 and TRBJ1-2; 8 bases fit TRBD1. This CDR3 spans 20 amino acids. Germline V gene lookup returns CDR1 SGHRS and CDR2 YFSETQ. V lost 6 bases and J lost 0; bases outside the gene matches: 22. The DNA for the CDR3 is TGCGCCAGCACCCGTTTCCTCCTTTTACCGGGACAGGCTACTAACTATGGCTACACCTTC. Amino acid sequence: CASTRFLLLPGQATNYGYTF.

The chain joins TRBV29-1 to TRBJ2-7; 10 nucleotides line up with TRBD1. V shed 5 bases, J shed 7 bases, and the junction held 8 bases outside the gene matches. This CDR3 is built from 13 residues. CDR1 is SQVTM, CDR2 ANQGSEA, per germline. This CDR3 reads CSVSPWDRGEQYF. CDR3 DNA: TGCAGCGTTTCCCCTTGGGACAGGGGAGAGCAGTACTTC.

The chain combines TRBV6-5 with TRBJ2-7, with 8 bases fitting TRBD1. CDR3 length: 14 residues. V was pared by 4 bases and J by 3 bases, with 5 bases of the junction left unmatched. CDR1 is MNHEY, CDR2 SVGAGI, per germline. Here the CDR3 DNA reads TGTGCCAGCAGTTCAAGGGACAGGAGCTACGAGCAGTACTTC. Its translation: CASSSRDRSYEQYF.

The chain couples TRBV5-6 to TRBJ1-4, with D tentatively TRBD1 (5 bases). From germline, CDR1 is SGHDT and CDR2 YYEEEE. The CDR3 contains 13 residues. The V end lost 4 bases, the J end lost 6 bases, and 10 bases lay between the germline ends. The CDR3 loop reads CASSRDSDEKLFF. In DNA form, the CDR3 reads TGTGCCAGCAGCCGGGACTCGGATGAAAAACTGTTTTTT. The entire variable domain, with the rest obtained from reference TRBV5-6 and TRBJ1-4, is as follows: DAGVTQSPTHLIKTRGQQVTLRCSPKSGHDTVSWYQQALGQGPQFIFQYYEEEERQRGNFPDRFSGHQFPNYSSELNVNALLLGDSALYLCASSRDSDEKLFFGSGTQLSVL.

The chain combines TRBV29-1 with TRBJ2-2; 12 bases line up with TRBD1. Germline values: CDR1 SQVTM, CDR2 ANQGSEA. CDR3 length: 14 residues. With V trimmed by 7 bases and J by 5 bases, 5 bases remained unmatched. The CDR3 reads CSARGQGATGELFF. As DNA, the CDR3 is TGCAGCGCCCGGGGACAGGGGGCTACCGGGGAGCTGTTTTTT.

J is TRBJ2-2 and V is TRBV29-1, with TRBD2 matching over 9 bases. This CDR3 is built from 16 residues. The ends lost 6 bases at V and 6 bases at J; junction bases unmatched: 14. The V gene's germline CDR1 is SQVTM and CDR2 ANQGSEA. The CDR3 DNA is TGCAGCGTAGACTTAAGCTCTAGCGGGGTGGCCGGGGAGCTGTTTTTT. Translating gives CSVDLSSSGVAGELFF.

There are a few counts of this clone. The chain is built from TRBV6-6 and TRBJ1-5; D is uncertain. Germline loops: CDR1 MNHNY, CDR2 SVGAGI (reference sequence). The V and J ends lost 2 bases and 1 base respectively, with 9 bases between them. The CDR3 extends over 15 amino acids. The CDR3, as DNA: TGTGCCAGCAGTTACGGCAGCGGAAGCAATCAGCCCCAGCATTTT. This encodes CASSYGSGSNQPQHF.

This clone was observed a handful of times. The sample carries other DNA sequences with the same CDR3. The rearrangement uses TRBV2 and TRBJ2-7; possible D gene TRBD1, 6 bases. The CDR3 is 15 residues long. The V end lost 3 bases, the J end lost 3 bases, and 15 bases lay between the germline ends. Germline loops: CDR1 SNHLY, CDR2 FYNNEI. CDR3 sequence reads: CASSELTGPFYEQYF. DNA of the CDR3: TGTGCCAGCAGTGAGTTGACAGGTCCCTTCTACGAGCAGTACTTC.

The gene calls are TRBV7-6 and TRBJ2-6; D gene ambiguous. Trimming cost V 5 bases and J 2 bases, with 10 bases left between them. This CDR3 contains 15 residues. The germline V gene encodes CDR1 SGHVS and CDR2 FNYEAQ. The CDR3 sequence: CASSPVRTGANVLTF. DNA of the CDR3: TGTGCCAGCAGCCCCGTCCGTACTGGGGCCAACGTCCTGACTTTC.

This chain connects TRBV23-1 to TRBJ1-3; a weak D match, TRBD1 (6 bases). TRBV23-1 has ORF status, its function being uncertain. This CDR3 contains 15 residues. Trimming removed 4 bases at V and 2 bases at J, with 12 bases between. The CDR3 is CASSLQGGPGNTIYF. The DNA of the CDR3 is TGCGCCAGCAGTCTACAGGGAGGGCCTGGAAACACCATATATTTT.

The chain uses TRBV6-1 and TRBJ1-2; D not resolved. Trimming stripped 4 bases from V and 2 bases from J, with 14 bases between. Per the germline V gene, CDR1 is MNHNS and CDR2 is SASEGT. The CDR3 totals 15 residues. CDR3 nucleotides: TGTGCCAGCAGTGTGGGGAGTGGAGAAAACTATGGCTACACCTTC. This encodes CASSVGSGENYGYTF.

V and J are TRBV7-8 and TRBJ1-2; TRBD1 matches at 9 bases. The CDR3 extends over 15 amino acids. Germline values: CDR1 SGHVS, CDR2 FQNEAQ. J lost 4 bases, V lost 3 bases, and 6 bases had no gene match. CDR3 in DNA: TGTGCCAGCAGCTTGACGGACAGGGGTGGCTATGGCTACACCTTC. It translates to CASSLTDRGGYGYTF.

V gene TRBV5-6 combines with J gene TRBJ1-6; the D is unclear. The CDR3 covers 14 residues. The ends were cut back, 1 base at V and 4 bases at J, with 6 bases in the middle. Germline lookup yields CDR1 SGHDT and CDR2 YYEEEE. The CDR3 DNA is TGTGCCAGCAGCTTGAAAGCTTATAATTCACCCCTCCACTTT. It codes for CASSLKAYNSPLHF.

This clone was observed a handful of times. The chain links TRBV6-5 to TRBJ1-6; D might be TRBD1 (5 bases). Between the trimmed V and J ends, which lost 2 bases and 5 bases, there was a span of 10 bases. This CDR3 has 15 amino acids. Per germline, CDR1 MNHEY and CDR2 SVGAGI. The CDR3: CASSYDSLNNSPLHF. The CDR3 bases are TGTGCCAGCAGTTACGACAGTTTGAATAATTCACCCCTCCACTTT.

This clone has more than one count but fewer than ten. The chain recombines TRBV18 with TRBJ1-1, with 7 bases that match TRBD1. There are 15 residues in the CDR3. V gave up 3 bases and J gave up 3 bases; unmatched junction bases: 7. Germline values: CDR1 KGHSH, CDR2 LQKENI. The CDR3 DNA reads as TGTGCCAGCTCACCTCAAACGACAGGGCACACTGAAGCTTTCTTT. The encoded protein is CASSPQTTGHTEAFF.

This chain connects TRBV6-5 to TRBJ1-1, with TRBD1 matching 7 bases. CDR3 length: 14 residues. Germline CDR1 MNHEY, CDR2 SVGAGI. The V and J ends lost 2 bases and 3 bases, in that order; junction bases with no gene match: 3. CDR3 amino acids: CASSYEGAYTEAFF. DNA for the CDR3: TGTGCCAGCAGTTACGAGGGGGCGTACACTGAAGCTTTCTTT.

This chain's CDR3 is CASLREAALETQYF. CDR3 coding DNA: TGTGCCAGCTTACGGGAAGCAGCCTTAGAGACCCAGTACTTC. The rearrangement joins TRBV21-1 to TRBJ2-5; TRBD2, the table's D call, lacks a check against the DNA. TRBV21-1 is a pseudogene locus. The CDR3 consists of 14 residues.

The chain recombines TRBV25-1 with TRBJ2-5; D uncertain. Germline V lookup: CDR1 MGHDK, CDR2 SYGVNS. V was shortened by 5 bases and J by 6 bases, with 7 bases between the two germline ends. This CDR3 region has 11 residues. This CDR3 is CASSPSQTQYF. DNA of the CDR3: TGTGCCAGCAGTCCCTCCCAGACCCAGTACTTC.

J is TRBJ2-3 and V is TRBV27, with a tentative D call TRBD2 (6 bases). From germline, CDR1 is MNHEY and CDR2 SMNVEV (reference sequence). The CDR3 totals 14 residues. Between the trimmed V and J ends, which lost 3 bases and 4 bases, there was a span of 11 bases. This CDR3 is CASSLRGLADTQYF. The CDR3 DNA sequence: TGTGCCAGCAGTTTGCGGGGTTTAGCAGATACGCAGTATTTT.

V usage is TRBV5-5 and J usage is TRBJ1-1; 7 bases agree with TRBD1. Looked up from germline, CDR1 is SGHKS and CDR2 is YYEKEE (reference sequence). The V gene end was trimmed by 4 bases and the J gene end by 5 bases; junction bases not matched to a gene: 8. CDR3 length: 14 amino acids. The CDR3 DNA reads TGTGCCAGCAGCCTGACCGGCAGGGGGACTGAAGCTTTCTTT. It codes for CASSLTGRGTEAFF.

The rearrangement links TRBV28 to TRBJ1-5, with a tentative D call TRBD1 (6 bases). This CDR3 comprises 15 residues. Germline CDR1 is MDHEN and CDR2 is SYDVKM. Trimming cost V 5 bases and J 1 base, with 12 bases left between them. Written as DNA, the CDR3 is TGTGCCAGCAGTGGTCAGGACAGCAGCAATCAGCCCCAGCATTTT. Its translation: CASSGQDSSNQPQHF.

The chain couples TRBV30 to TRBJ1-5; 7 bases map to TRBD1. The V segment lost 0 bases and the J segment 5 bases; nucleotides outside the gene matches: 1. Germline CDR1 is GTSNPN and CDR2 is SVGIG (reference sequence). The CDR3 is 13 amino acids. The CDR3 loop is CAWSVGTDQPQHF. CDR3 DNA sequence: TGTGCCTGGAGTGTAGGGACAGATCAGCCCCAGCATTTT.

The V and J genes are TRBV29-1 and TRBJ2-2, with D possibly TRBD1 on 5 matching bases. The V end was cut by 8 bases, the J end by 1 base, with 8 bases between. Looked up from germline, CDR1 is SQVTM and CDR2 is ANQGSEA. CDR3 size: 12 residues. The CDR3 DNA reads TGCAGCTACAGGTTGAACACCGGGGAGCTGTTTTTT. Its protein product is CSYRLNTGELFF.